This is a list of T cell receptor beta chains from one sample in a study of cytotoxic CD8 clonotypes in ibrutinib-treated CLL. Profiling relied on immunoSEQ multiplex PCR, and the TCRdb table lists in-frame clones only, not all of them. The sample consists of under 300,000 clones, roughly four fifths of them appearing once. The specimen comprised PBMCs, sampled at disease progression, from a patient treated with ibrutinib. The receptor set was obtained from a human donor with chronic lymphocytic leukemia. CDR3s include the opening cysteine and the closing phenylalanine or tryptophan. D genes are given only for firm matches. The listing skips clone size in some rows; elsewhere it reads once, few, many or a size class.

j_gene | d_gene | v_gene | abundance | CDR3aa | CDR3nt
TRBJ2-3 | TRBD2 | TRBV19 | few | CASSLRTSGGDTQYF | TGTGCCAGTAGTCTCCGGACTAGCGGGGGGGATACGCAGTATTTT
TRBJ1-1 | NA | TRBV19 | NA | CASSRGRGTEAFF | TGTGCCAGTAGCCGGGGTCGAGGGACTGAAGCTTTCTTT
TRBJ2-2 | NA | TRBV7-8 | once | CASSFSIWNTGELFF | TGTGCCAGCAGCTTCAGCATATGGAACACCGGGGAGCTGTTTTTT
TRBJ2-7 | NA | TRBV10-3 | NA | CASLGLTIYEQYF | TGTGCCTCCCTTGGGCTAACTATCTACGAGCAGTACTTC
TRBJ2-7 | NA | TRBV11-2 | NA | CASRTSWDYEQYF | TGTGCCAGCAGGACAAGTTGGGACTACGAGCAGTACTTC
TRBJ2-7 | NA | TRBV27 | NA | CASSFGQTLAGFTYEQYF | TGTGCCAGCAGTTTTGGCCAGACCCTAGCTGGCTTTACCTACGAGCAGTACTTC
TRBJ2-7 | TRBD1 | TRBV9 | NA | CASSPRGTGPHYEQYF | TGTGCCAGCAGCCCCCGGGGGACAGGGCCCCACTACGAGCAGTACTTC
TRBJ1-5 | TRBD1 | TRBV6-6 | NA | CASRRRDRSNQPQHF | TGTGCCAGCAGACGCCGGGACAGGTCCAATCAGCCCCAGCATTTT
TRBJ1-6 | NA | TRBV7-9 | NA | CASSSVGQANSPLHF | TGTGCCAGCAGCTCTGTCGGCCAGGCTAATTCACCCCTCCACTTT
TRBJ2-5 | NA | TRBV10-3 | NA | CAISESWDKETQYF | TGTGCCATCAGTGAGTCGTGGGACAAAGAGACCCAGTACTTC
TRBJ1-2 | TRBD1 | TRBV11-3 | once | CASSDRGFGYTF | TGTGCCAGCAGCGACAGGGGGTTTGGCTACACCTTC
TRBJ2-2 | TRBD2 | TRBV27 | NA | CASSLTSANTGELFF | TGTGCCAGCAGTTTGACTAGCGCGAACACCGGGGAGCTGTTTTTT
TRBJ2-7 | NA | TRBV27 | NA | CASSLTGLASYEQYF | TGTGCCAGCAGTTTAACAGGCCTTGCCTCCTACGAGCAGTACTTC
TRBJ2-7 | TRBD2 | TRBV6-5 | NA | CASSGLASYEQYF | TGTGCCAGCAGTGGACTAGCTTCATACGAGCAGTACTTC
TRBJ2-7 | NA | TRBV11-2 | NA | CASSYSTVNYEQYF | TGTGCCAGCAGCTATAGCACAGTTAACTACGAGCAGTACTTC
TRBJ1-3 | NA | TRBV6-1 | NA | CASSDRRGQPGNTIYF | TGTGCCAGCAGTGATAGGCGAGGACAGCCTGGAAACACCATATATTTT
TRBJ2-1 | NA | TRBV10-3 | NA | CAITGERSYNEQFF | TGTGCCATCACGGGAGAGCGCTCCTACAATGAGCAGTTCTTC
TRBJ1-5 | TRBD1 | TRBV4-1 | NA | CASSQAAYRGGQPQHF | TGCGCCAGCAGCCAAGCCGCTTACAGGGGGGGTCAGCCCCAGCATTTT
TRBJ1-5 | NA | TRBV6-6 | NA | CASSYSPRQNQPQHF | TGTGCCAGCAGTTACTCACCCAGACAGAATCAGCCCCAGCATTTT